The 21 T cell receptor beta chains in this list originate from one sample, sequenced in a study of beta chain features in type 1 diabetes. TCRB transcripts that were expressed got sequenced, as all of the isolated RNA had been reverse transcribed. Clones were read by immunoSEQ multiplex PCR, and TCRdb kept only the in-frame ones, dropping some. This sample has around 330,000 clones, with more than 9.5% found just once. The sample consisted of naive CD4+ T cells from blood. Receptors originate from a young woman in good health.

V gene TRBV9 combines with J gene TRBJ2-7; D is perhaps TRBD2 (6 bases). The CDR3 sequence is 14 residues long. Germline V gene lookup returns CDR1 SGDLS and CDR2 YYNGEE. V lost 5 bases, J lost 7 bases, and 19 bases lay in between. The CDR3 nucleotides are TGTGCCAGCAGTAATACAGACAAGGGGAGGGAGCAGTACTTC. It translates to CASSNTDKGREQYF. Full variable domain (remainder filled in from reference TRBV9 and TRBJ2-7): DSGVTQTPKHLITATGQRVTLRCSPRSGDLSVYWYQQSLDQGLQFLIQYYNGEERAKGNILERFSAQQFPDLHSELNLSSLELGDSALYFCASSNTDKGREQYFGPGTRLTVT.

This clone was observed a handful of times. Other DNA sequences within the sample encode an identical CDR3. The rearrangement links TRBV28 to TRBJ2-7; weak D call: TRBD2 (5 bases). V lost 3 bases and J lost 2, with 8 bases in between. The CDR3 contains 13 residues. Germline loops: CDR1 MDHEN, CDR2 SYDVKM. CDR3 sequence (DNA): TGTGCCAGCAGTTTGGACGGGACCTACGAGCAGTACTTC. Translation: CASSLDGTYEQYF.

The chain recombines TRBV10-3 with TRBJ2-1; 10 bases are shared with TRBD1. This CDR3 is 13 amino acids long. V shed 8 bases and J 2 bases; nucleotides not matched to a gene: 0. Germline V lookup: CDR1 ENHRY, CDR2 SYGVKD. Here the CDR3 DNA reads TGTGCCATCGGACAGGGGGCCTACAATGAGCAGTTCTTC. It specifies CAIGQGAYNEQFF.

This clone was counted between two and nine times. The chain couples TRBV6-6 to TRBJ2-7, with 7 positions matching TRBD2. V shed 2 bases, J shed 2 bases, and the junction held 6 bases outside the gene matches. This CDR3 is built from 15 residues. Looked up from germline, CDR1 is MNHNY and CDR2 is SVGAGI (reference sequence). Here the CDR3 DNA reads TGTGCCAGCAGTTACGGACTAGACAGTACCTACGAGCAGTACTTC. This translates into CASSYGLDSTYEQYF.

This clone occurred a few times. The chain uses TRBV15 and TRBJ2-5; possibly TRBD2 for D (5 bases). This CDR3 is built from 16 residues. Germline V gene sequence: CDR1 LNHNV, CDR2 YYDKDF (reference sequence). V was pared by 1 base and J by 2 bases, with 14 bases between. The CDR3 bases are TGTGCCACCAGCAGAGCCCACAACGGGGTTCAAGAGACCCAGTACTTC. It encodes CATSRAHNGVQETQYF. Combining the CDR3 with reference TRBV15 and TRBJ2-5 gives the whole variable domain DAMVIQNPRYQVTQFGKPVTLSCSQTLNHNVMYWYQQKSSQAPKLLFHYYDKDFNNEADTPDNFQSRRPNTSFCFLDIRSPGLGDTAMYLCATSRAHNGVQETQYFGPGTRLLVL.

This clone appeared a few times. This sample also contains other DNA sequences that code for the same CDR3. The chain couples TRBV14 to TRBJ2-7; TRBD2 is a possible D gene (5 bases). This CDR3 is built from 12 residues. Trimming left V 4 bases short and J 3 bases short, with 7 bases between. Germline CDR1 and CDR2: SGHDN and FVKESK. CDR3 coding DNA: TGTGCCAGCAGCCGAGGAGGCTACGAGCAGTACTTC. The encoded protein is CASSRGGYEQYF.

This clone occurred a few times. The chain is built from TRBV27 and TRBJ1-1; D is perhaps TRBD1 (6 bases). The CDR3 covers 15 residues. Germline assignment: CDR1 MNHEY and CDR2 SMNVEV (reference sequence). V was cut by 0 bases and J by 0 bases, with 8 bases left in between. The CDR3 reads CASSLSGTLNTEAFF. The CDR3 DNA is TGTGCCAGCAGTTTATCAGGGACACTGAACACTGAAGCTTTCTTT.

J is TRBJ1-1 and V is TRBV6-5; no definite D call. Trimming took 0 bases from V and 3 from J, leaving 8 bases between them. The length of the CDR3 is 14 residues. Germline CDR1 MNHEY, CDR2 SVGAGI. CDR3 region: CASSYSSDYTEAFF. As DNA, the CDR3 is TGTGCCAGCAGTTACTCGTCGGACTACACTGAAGCTTTCTTT.

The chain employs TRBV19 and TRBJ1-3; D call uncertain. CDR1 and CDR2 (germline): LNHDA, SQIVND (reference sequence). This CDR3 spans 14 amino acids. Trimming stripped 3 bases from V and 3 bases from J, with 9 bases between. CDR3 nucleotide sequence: TGTGCCAGTAGTATCGGAGGGATTGGAAACACCATATATTTT. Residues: CASSIGGIGNTIYF. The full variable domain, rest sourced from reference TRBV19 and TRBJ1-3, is DGGITQSPKYLFRKEGQNVTLSCEQNLNHDAMYWYRQDPGQGLRLIYYSQIVNDFQKGDIAEGYSVSREKKESFPLTVTSAQKNPTAFYLCASSIGGIGNTIYFGEGSWLTVV.

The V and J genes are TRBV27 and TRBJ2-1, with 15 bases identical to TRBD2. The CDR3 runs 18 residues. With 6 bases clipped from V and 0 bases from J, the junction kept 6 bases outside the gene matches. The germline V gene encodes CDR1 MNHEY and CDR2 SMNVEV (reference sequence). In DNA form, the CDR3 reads TGTGCCAGCAGCCCATTGGGACTAGCGGGAGGCTCCTACAATGAGCAGTTCTTC. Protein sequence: CASSPLGLAGGSYNEQFF.

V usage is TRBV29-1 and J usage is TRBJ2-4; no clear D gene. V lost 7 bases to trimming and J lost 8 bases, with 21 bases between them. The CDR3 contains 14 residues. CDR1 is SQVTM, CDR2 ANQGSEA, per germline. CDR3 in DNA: TGCAGCGCCGACACCGATGCCGTCAACGACATTCAGTACTTC. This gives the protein CSADTDAVNDIQYF.

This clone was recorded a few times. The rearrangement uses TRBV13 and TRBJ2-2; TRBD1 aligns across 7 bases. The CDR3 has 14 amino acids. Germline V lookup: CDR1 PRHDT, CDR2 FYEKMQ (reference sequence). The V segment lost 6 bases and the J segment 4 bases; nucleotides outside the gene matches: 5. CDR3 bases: TGTGCCAGCAGTTCCGACAGGGTCACCGGGGAGCTGTTTTTT. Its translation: CASSSDRVTGELFF.

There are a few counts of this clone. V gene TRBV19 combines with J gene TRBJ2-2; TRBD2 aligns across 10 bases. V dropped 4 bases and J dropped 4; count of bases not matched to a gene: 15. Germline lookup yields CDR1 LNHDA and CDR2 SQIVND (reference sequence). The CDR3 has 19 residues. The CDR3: CASSTKPSGRRTVTGELFF. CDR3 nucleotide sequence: TGTGCCAGTAGTACGAAACCTAGCGGGAGAAGGACGGTCACCGGGGAGCTGTTTTTT.

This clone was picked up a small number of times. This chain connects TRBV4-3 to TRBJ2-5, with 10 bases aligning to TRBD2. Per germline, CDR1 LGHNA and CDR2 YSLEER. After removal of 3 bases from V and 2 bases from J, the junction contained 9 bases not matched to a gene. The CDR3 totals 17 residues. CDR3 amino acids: CASSQGSSGSVQETQYF. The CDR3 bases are TGCGCCAGCAGCCAGGGTTCTAGCGGGAGTGTTCAAGAGACCCAGTACTTC.

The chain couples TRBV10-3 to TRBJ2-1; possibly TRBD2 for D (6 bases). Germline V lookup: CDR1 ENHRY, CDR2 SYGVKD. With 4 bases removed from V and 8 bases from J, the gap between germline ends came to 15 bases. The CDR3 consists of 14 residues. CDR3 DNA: TGTGCCATCAGTGTTAGCGGATCCGGCGATGAGCAGTTCTTC. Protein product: CAISVSGSGDEQFF.

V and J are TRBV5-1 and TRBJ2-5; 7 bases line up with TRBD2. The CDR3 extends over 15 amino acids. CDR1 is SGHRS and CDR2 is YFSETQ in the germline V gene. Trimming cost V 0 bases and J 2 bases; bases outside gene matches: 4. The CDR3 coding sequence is TGCGCCAGCAGCTTGGAGCGGGGACGGCAAGAGACCCAGTACTTC. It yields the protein CASSLERGRQETQYF.

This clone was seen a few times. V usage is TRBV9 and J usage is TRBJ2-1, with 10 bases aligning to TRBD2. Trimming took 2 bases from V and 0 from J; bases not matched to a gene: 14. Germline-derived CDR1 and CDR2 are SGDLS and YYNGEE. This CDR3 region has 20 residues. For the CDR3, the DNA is TGTGCCAGCAGCGTCCCCCTTGAGACTAGCGGGTCGAGCTCCTACAATGAGCAGTTCTTC. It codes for CASSVPLETSGSSSYNEQFF.

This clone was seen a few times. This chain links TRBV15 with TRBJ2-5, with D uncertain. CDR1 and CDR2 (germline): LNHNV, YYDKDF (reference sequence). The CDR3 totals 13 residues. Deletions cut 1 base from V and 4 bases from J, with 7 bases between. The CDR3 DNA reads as TGTGCCACCAGCAGAGCCTCCTTAGAGACCCAGTACTTC. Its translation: CATSRASLETQYF. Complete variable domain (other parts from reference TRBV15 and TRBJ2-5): DAMVIQNPRYQVTQFGKPVTLSCSQTLNHNVMYWYQQKSSQAPKLLFHYYDKDFNNEADTPDNFQSRRPNTSFCFLDIRSPGLGDTAMYLCATSRASLETQYFGPGTRLLVL.

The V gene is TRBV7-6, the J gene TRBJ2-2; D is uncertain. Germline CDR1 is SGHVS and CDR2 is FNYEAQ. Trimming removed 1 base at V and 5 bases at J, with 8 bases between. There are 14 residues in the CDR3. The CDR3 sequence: CASSLVYNTGELFF. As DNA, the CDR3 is TGTGCCAGCAGCTTAGTGTATAATACCGGGGAGCTGTTTTTT.

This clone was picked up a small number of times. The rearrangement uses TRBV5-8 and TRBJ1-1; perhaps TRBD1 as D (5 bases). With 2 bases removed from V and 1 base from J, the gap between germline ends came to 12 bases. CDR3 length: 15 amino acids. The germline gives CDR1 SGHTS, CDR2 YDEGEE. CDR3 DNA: TGTGCCAGCAGCTTACCGGGACTCCAGAACACTGAAGCTTTCTTT. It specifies CASSLPGLQNTEAFF.

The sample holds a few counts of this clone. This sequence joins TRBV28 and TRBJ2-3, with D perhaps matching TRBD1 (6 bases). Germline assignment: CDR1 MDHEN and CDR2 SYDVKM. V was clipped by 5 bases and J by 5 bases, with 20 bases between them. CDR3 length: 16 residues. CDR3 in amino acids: CASSLTRQVGRDTQYF. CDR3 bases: TGTGCCAGCAGTCTAACCCGACAGGTGGGGAGAGATACGCAGTATTTT.